The rows below give T cell receptor beta chains drawn from one sample of a study of T cell repertoires and HLA-DP antigens. The protocol was immunoSEQ multiplex PCR, while the TCRdb copy is restricted to in-frame clones and leaves out a portion. The table lists about 89,000 clones, approximately 89% of them singletons. Their target antigens are unknown. The sample taken for sequencing was CD4+ T cells from PBMCs. These receptors were obtained from a man aged 50-60 years in good health and CMV-seronegative. CDR3s include the opening cysteine and the closing phenylalanine or tryptophan. The D gene is left open where the match is weak. A row's size may be missing; if present it is once, few, many or a size class.

TGTGCCAGCAGCCGGGACAGGGTCCCCTACGAGCAGTACTTC | CASSRDRVPYEQYF | TRBV5-4 | TRBD1 | TRBJ2-7 | NA
TGTGCCAGCAGCCCGAACGGACAGAATAGCAATCAGCCCCAGCATTTT | CASSPNGQNSNQPQHF | TRBV7-2 | NA | TRBJ1-5 | NA
TGTGCCAGCAGATACGGGGGGATGAACACTGAAGCTTTCTTT | CASRYGGMNTEAFF | TRBV6-6 | NA | TRBJ1-1 | NA
TGCAGCGTGGCGTCAATAGCGGGAATCAACGAGCAGTACTTC | CSVASIAGINEQYF | TRBV29-1 | TRBD2 | TRBJ2-7 | NA
TGTGCCAGTACCCCTTTTGGGGGCAATGAGCAGTTCTTC | CASTPFGGNEQFF | TRBV19 | NA | TRBJ2-1 | NA
TGCGCCAGCAGCCCGGACGGAAGCTCCTACAATGAGCAGTTCTTC | CASSPDGSSYNEQFF | TRBV5-1 | NA | TRBJ2-1 | NA
TGTGCCAGCAGTGAACAGGGGATAACTGAAGCTTTCTTT | CASSEQGITEAFF | TRBV25-1 | NA | TRBJ1-1 | NA
TGTGCCAGCAGCTTAGTATCGCAGGGCTCCTACAATGAGCAGTTCTTC | CASSLVSQGSYNEQFF | TRBV11-3 | NA | TRBJ2-1 | NA
TGTGCCTGGAGTGTACAAGGGACCTACACCGGGGAGCTGTTTTTT | CAWSVQGTYTGELFF | TRBV30 | NA | TRBJ2-2 | NA
TGTGCCAGCAGCCAATTACTAGACGCTCAGTTCTTC | CASSQLLDAQFF | TRBV28 | NA | TRBJ2-1 | NA
TGTGCCAGCAGCCGCTTAGACCGGGGGTTCGGAGAAAAACTGTTTTTT | CASSRLDRGFGEKLFF | TRBV14 | NA | TRBJ1-4 | NA
TGTGCCAGCAGTCGGAGACTAGCCATAGGGGGCGAGCAGTACTTC | CASSRRLAIGGEQYF | TRBV2 | NA | TRBJ2-7 | NA
TGTGCCAGCAGGGAGTATGGCTACACCTTC | CASREYGYTF | TRBV6-6 | NA | TRBJ1-2 | NA
TGCGCCAGCAGCCCACTAGATTATTGGGTGGCTAGCGGGAGCTCCTACAATGAGCAGTTCTTC | CASSPLDYWVASGSSYNEQFF | TRBV4-1 | TRBD2 | TRBJ2-1 | NA
TGTGCCAGCAGCTTAGCGCCGGGGGGGCCGGATCGGTACACCTTC | CASSLAPGGPDRYTF | TRBV7-2 | NA | TRBJ1-2 | NA
TGTGCCAGCAGCCAAATCTCGACAGGCTATGGCTACACCTTC | CASSQISTGYGYTF | TRBV6-5 | NA | TRBJ1-2 | NA
TGTGCCAGCAGTCGGACTAGCGGGAGAGGTAATGAGCAGTTCTTC | CASSRTSGRGNEQFF | TRBV28 | TRBD2 | TRBJ2-1 | once
TGTGCCATCAGACAGGGACGGATGAACACTGAAGCTTTCTTT | CAIRQGRMNTEAFF | TRBV10-3 | NA | TRBJ1-1 | NA